What follows is one T cell receptor beta chain and its context. The missing CDR3 end, 3 residues past where the read stops, is filled in from the germline J gene. Each participant carried one incident cervical HPV16 infection only. Cervical HPV DNA detected by MY09/MY11 PCR, typed by dot-blot. Clones were read by immunoSEQ multiplex PCR, and TCRdb kept only the in-frame ones, dropping some. This sample lists fewer than 50,000 clones; its ten largest clones have 1.2%. Germline V lookup: CDR1 SGHRS, CDR2 YFSETQ. J was trimmed by 7 bases and V by 1 base; bases with no gene match: 5. CDR3 length: 14 residues. These data are taken from a study of T cells in women clearing cervical HPV infection. Study summary: Cases were women with histologically confirmed HPV16-related CIN3 or worse, including 2 invasive cancers. Control women cleared a single incident HPV16 infection within 12 months.

The clonotype originates from a woman between 18 and 70 years old with a cervical HPV16 infection that either progressed to CIN3+ or cleared (not recorded which). The sample was blood buffy coat. The chain joins TRBV5-1 to TRBJ2-5, with TRBD1 matching over 9 bases. CDR3 DNA (partial): TGCGCCAGCAGCTTGAAAACAGGGGGCGGGACC. It yields the protein CASSLKTGGGT. The whole CDR3 is CASSLKTGGGTQYF.